The sequence of this TCR beta chain was determined in a study of identical twins. The study, taken as a whole, reports: Shared out-of-frame alpha sequences (those common to twins) showed excess low generation probability.

Trimming removed 0 bases from V and 0 bases from J; junction bases left unmatched: 6. This CDR3 is 16 amino acids long. Per the germline V gene, CDR1 is DFQATT and CDR2 is SNEGSKA (reference sequence). On this clonotype: Antigen: not known.

Template switching supplied a universal primer site; unique molecular identifiers were carried on the cDNA. MiXCR, run by TCRdb on the 5' RACE reads, gives a single entry per CDR3 protein. The data hold 450,000 or so distinct CDR3 sequences, with less than 25% observed a single time. The same specimen was also included in a second study, on T cells expressing NK-cell markers. That source notes: The study left the HCMV specificity of expanded NKG2C+ T cell clones unresolved.

J is TRBJ2-5 and V is TRBV20-1; 8 nucleotides line up with TRBD2. The material sequenced was CD4+ T cells sorted from blood. The receptor was isolated from a woman between 18 and 30 years old in good health. CDR3 in DNA: TGCAGTGCTAGAGATTTGACGGGAGGGCACCAAGAGACCCAGTACTTC. Protein product: CSARDLTGGHQETQYF.